The rows below give T cell receptor beta chains drawn from one sample of a study of identical twins. Each CDR3 protein is one row after TCRdb ran MiXCR on the 5' RACE reads. The table shows some 1,700,000 distinct CDR3 sequences, with more than 30% occurring only once. Input material: cord blood. These TCRs come from a newborn girl in good health. CDR3s include the opening cysteine and the closing phenylalanine or tryptophan. The order of the fields is clone size, V gene, CDR3 protein. Size is stated for part of the rows, as once, few or many counts, or as a class when the clone is expanded.

abundance: few
v_gene: TRBV27
CDR3aa: CASSLSLVGFLGRQGGDTQYF

abundance: .
v_gene: TRBV20-1
CDR3aa: CSAISGTGGYEQYF

abundance: few
v_gene: TRBV14
CDR3aa: CASSQVFTGTGISPLHF

abundance: .
v_gene: TRBV3-1
CDR3aa: CASSQGLAGIRTDTQYF

abundance: .
v_gene: TRBV10-2
CDR3aa: CANRPGGGTDTQYF

abundance: few
v_gene: TRBV7-2
CDR3aa: CASSPWAGGPTDTQYF

abundance: .
v_gene: TRBV7-2
CDR3aa: CASSLVAGANNEQFF

abundance: few
v_gene: TRBV27
CDR3aa: CASRINGGGYGYTF

abundance: few
v_gene: TRBV12-3/TRBV12-4
CDR3aa: CASSLGSGGASQPQHF

abundance: .
v_gene: TRBV24-1
CDR3aa: CATSDSGSLQETQYF

abundance: few
v_gene: TRBV11-2
CDR3aa: CASSATVLNTEAFF